This entry lists 5 T cell receptor beta chains sequenced from one sample in a study of T cells after yellow fever vaccination. TCRdb analysed the 5' RACE reads with MiXCR anew, one entry per CDR3 protein. The table has tens of thousands of distinct CDR3 sequences, around 3.4% seen once. This specimen was PBMCs, either bulk or a sorted T-cell subset (CD4+, CD8+, memory, or dextramer-sorted; not recorded which), taken more than 35 days after the first yellow fever vaccination. The source of these receptors is a man between 18 and 29 years old who received the YFV17D yellow fever vaccine.

This clonotype was detected many times. This chain uses TRBV5-6 with TRBJ1-5; D uncertain. Germline V gene data show CDR1 as SGHDT and CDR2 as YYEEEE. V was clipped by 2 bases and J by 0 bases, with 6 bases between them. This CDR3 has 14 residues. The CDR3 is CASSFGYSNQPQHF. In nucleotides, the CDR3 is TGTGCCAGCAGCTTTGGGTATAGCAATCAGCCCCAGCATTTT.

This clonotype occurred many times. V gene TRBV4-1 combines with J gene TRBJ1-2; D is uncertain. Germline CDR1 MGHRA, CDR2 YSYEKL. This CDR3 region has 16 residues. V was clipped by 4 bases and J by 2 bases, with 17 bases between them. Written as DNA, the CDR3 is TGCGCCAGCAGCCCGCAAGGTGGCGATTACAACTATGGCTACACCTTC. Residues: CASSPQGGDYNYGYTF.

This clonotype was observed many times. CDR3 nucleotide sequence: TGTGCCAGCAGTGAAGCAGGCAGACCCGAGACCCAGTACTTC. This translates into CASSEAGRPETQYF. The chain employs TRBV6-1 and TRBJ2-5; no reliable D call. V was shortened by 0 bases and J by 5 bases, with 10 bases between the two germline ends. The V gene's germline CDR1 is MNHNS and CDR2 SASEGT. This CDR3 spans 14 amino acids.

This clonotype was seen many times. This sequence joins TRBV18 and TRBJ1-1; D might be TRBD1 (6 bases). The germline gives CDR1 KGHSH, CDR2 LQKENI. V dropped 6 bases and J dropped 2 bases, with 10 bases sitting between them. The CDR3 is 13 residues long. The CDR3 loop reads CASSTGGNTEAFF. CDR3 coding DNA: TGTGCCAGCTCCACTGGGGGCAACACTGAAGCTTTCTTT.

This clonotype was counted ten times or more. The chain recombines TRBV27 with TRBJ1-6; TRBD1 matches at 8 bases. Germline V gene sequence: CDR1 MNHEY, CDR2 SMNVEV (reference sequence). The CDR3 totals 15 residues. V was pared by 0 bases and J by 9 bases, with 4 bases of the junction left unmatched. The DNA for the CDR3 is TGTGCCAGCAGTTTATCAGGACAGGGCCTTTCACCCCTCCACTTT. Encoded protein: CASSLSGQGLSPLHF.